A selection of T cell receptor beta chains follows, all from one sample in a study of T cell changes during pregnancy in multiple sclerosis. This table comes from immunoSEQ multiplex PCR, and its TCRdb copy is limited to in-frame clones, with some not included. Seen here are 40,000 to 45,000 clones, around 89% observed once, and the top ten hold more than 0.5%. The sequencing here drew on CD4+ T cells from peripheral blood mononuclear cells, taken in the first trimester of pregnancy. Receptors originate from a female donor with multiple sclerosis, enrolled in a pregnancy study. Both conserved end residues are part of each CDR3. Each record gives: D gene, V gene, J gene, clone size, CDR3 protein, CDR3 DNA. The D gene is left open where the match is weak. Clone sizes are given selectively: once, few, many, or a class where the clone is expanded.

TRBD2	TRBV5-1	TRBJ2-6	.	CASSFSGGTGANVLTF	TGCGCCAGCAGCTTCAGCGGGGGGACTGGGGCCAACGTCCTGACTTTC
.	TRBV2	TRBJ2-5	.	CASGAQETQYF	TGTGCCAGCGGGGCCCAAGAGACCCAGTACTTC
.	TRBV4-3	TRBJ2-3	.	CASSQDRIRGYTDTQYF	TGCGCCAGCAGCCAAGATAGGATCCGGGGGTACACAGATACGCAGTATTTT
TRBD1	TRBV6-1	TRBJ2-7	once	CASSEGQGAKEYF	TGTGCCAGCAGTGAAGGGCAGGGGGCTAAAGAGTACTTC
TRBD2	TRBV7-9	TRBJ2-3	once	CASSDTSGGQGSTDTQYF	TGTGCCAGCAGCGATACTAGCGGGGGCCAGGGTTCAACAGATACGCAGTATTTT
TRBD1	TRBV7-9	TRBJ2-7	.	CASSRDRGRPGEQYF	TGTGCCAGCAGTCGGGACAGGGGGCGCCCCGGCGAGCAGTACTTC
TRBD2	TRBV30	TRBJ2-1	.	CAWGGTSGTNEQFF	TGTGCCTGGGGAGGGACTAGCGGGACCAATGAGCAGTTCTTC
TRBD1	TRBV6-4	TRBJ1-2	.	CARMDRADYGYTF	TGTGCCAGAATGGACAGGGCGGACTATGGCTACACCTTC
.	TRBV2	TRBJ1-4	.	CASSDARAQEKLFF	TGTGCCAGCAGTGATGCCAGGGCCCAGGAAAAACTGTTTTTT
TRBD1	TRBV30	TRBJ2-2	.	CAWSVTGGTGELFF	TGTGCCTGGAGTGTTACAGGGGGCACCGGGGAGCTGTTTTTT
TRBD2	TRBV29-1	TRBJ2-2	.	CSVGGLAGGVYGTGELFF	TGCAGCGTTGGTGGACTAGCGGGGGGAGTCTATGGCACCGGGGAGCTGTTTTTT
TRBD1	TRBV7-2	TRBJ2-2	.	CASSPGQGLVANTGELFF	TGTGCCAGCAGCCCGGGACAGGGTCTGGTGGCGAACACCGGGGAGCTGTTTTTT
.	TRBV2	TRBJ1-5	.	CASSADSPANQPQHF	TGTGCCAGCAGTGCGGACAGCCCAGCCAATCAGCCCCAGCATTTT
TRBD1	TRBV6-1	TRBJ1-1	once	CASSEQQGARAEAFF	TGTGCCAGCAGTGAACAGCAGGGGGCCAGGGCTGAAGCTTTCTTT
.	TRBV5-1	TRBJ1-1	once	CASSLDRNGGTEAFF	TGCGCCAGCAGCTTGGATCGGAACGGGGGGACTGAAGCTTTCTTT
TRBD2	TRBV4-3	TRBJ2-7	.	CASSRGLAGAAYEQYF	TGCGCCAGCAGCCGCGGACTAGCGGGGGCCGCCTACGAGCAGTACTTC
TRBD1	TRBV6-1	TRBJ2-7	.	CASSEVGTGSYEQYF	TGTGCCAGCAGTGAAGTGGGGACAGGGAGCTACGAGCAGTACTTC
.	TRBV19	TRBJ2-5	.	CASSRARQETQYF	TGTGCCAGTAGTAGGGCCAGACAAGAGACCCAGTACTTC
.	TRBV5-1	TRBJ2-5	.	CASSLEGGKETQYF	TGCGCCAGCAGCTTAGAGGGAGGAAAAGAGACCCAGTACTTC
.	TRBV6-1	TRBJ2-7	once	CASSPTGLKSYEQYF	TGTGCCAGCAGTCCTACGGGACTCAAATCCTACGAGCAGTACTTC
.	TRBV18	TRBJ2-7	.	CASSPTVTVSYEQYF	TGTGCCAGCTCACCGACAGTAACTGTATCCTACGAGCAGTACTTC
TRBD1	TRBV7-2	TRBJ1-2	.	CASSPTGAGGYTF	TGTGCCAGCAGCCCGACAGGGGCCGGTGGCTACACCTTC
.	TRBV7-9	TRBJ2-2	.	CASSRHRATGELFF	TGTGCCAGCAGCAGACACAGGGCGACCGGGGAGCTGTTTTTT